Below, 29 T cell receptor beta chains from the same sample are listed, as sequenced in a study of Graves' ophthalmopathy and Graves' hyperthyroidism. Transcripts of RNA were the source for amplifying TCR beta CDR3 regions. Second-round multiplex PCR came after first-round RT-PCR with HTBI primers. TCRdb re-derived calls from the multiplex PCR reads in MiXCR, one entry per CDR3 protein. The table lists around 660,000 distinct CDR3 sequences, over 40% of them singletons, with around 3% in the top ten. Material: peripheral blood. Receptor source: an adult man with Graves' ophthalmopathy.

This clonotype was counted many times. V usage is TRBV7-9 and J usage is TRBJ2-2, with D perhaps assigned TRBD1 or TRBD2 (7 bases each). Germline V gene sequence: CDR1 SEHNR, CDR2 FQNEAQ (reference sequence). This CDR3 has 16 residues. Trimming took off 4 bases at V and 3 bases at J, with 15 bases between the two ends. CDR3 region: CASSSRAGGDTGELFF. Here the CDR3 DNA reads TGTGCCAGCAGCTCCCGGGCAGGGGGGGACACCGGGGAGCTGTTTTTT.

V usage is TRBV29-1 and J usage is TRBJ1-3; no clear D gene. Trimming took 6 bases from V and 7 from J, leaving 10 bases between them. Germline V lookup: CDR1 SQVTM, CDR2 ANQGSEA. CDR3 length: 11 residues. DNA for the CDR3: TGCAGCGTGCAAGACTTGAACACCATATATTTT. Translating it yields CSVQDLNTIYF.

There are many counts of this clonotype. The V gene is TRBV13, the J gene TRBJ1-3; perhaps TRBD1 as D (5 bases). The CDR3 runs to 17 residues. Germline V gene data show CDR1 as PRHDT and CDR2 as FYEKMQ (reference sequence). Trimming took 0 bases from V and 0 from J, leaving 12 bases between them. CDR3 bases: TGTGCCAGCAGCTTAGGCAAGGGACGGTCCTCTGGAAACACCATATATTTT. It translates to CASSLGKGRSSGNTIYF.

This clonotype was recorded at least ten times. Here the CDR3 reads CASSDELETQYF. DNA for the CDR3: TGTGCCAGCAGTGATGAGCTGGAGACCCAGTACTTC. The gene calls are TRBV2 and TRBJ2-5; D is unclear. This CDR3 has 12 residues. Trimming cost V 3 bases and J 5 bases, with 7 bases left between them. Per germline, CDR1 SNHLY and CDR2 FYNNEI.

This clonotype was seen a handful of times. Germline and junction disagree at one end, which may indicate a read error. This sequence joins TRBV10-3 and TRBJ2-7; D is unclear. Germline CDR1 and CDR2: ENHRY and SYGVKD. The length of the CDR3 is 11 residues. The CDR3 is CVISEDDEQYF. CDR3 in DNA: TGTGTCATCAGTGAGGACGACGAGCAGTACTTC.

This clonotype was picked up many times. V is TRBV12-3 or TRBV12-4 and J is TRBJ1-5, with unresolved D. This CDR3 is 13 amino acids long. Trimming removed 3 bases at V and 7 bases at J, with 10 bases between. Here the CDR3 reads CASSFGREQPQHF. CDR3 nucleotide sequence: TGTGCCAGCAGTTTCGGTAGGGAACAGCCCCAGCATTTT.

This clonotype occurred many times. The germline gene is not matched at one end of the junction; a read error may be the cause. This rearrangement joins TRBV10-3 to TRBJ1-5, with D tentatively TRBD1 (5 bases). Germline-derived CDR1 and CDR2 are ENHRY and SYGVKD. This CDR3 spans 14 amino acids. In DNA, the CDR3 is TGTGCCAGCAGTACCGGACAAGAGAATCAGCCCCAGCATTTT. It codes for CASSTGQENQPQHF.

The chain employs TRBV2 and TRBJ2-5; no firm D call. The V gene's germline CDR1 is SNHLY and CDR2 FYNNEI. The length of the CDR3 is 11 residues. V was pared by 1 base and J by 4 bases, with 1 base between. The CDR3 nucleotides read TGTGCCAGCAGTGAAGTAGAGACCCAGTACTTC. Translating it yields CASSEVETQYF.

Notes on this clonotype: A read error may account for a junction end that differs from germline. This chain uses TRBV7-9 with TRBJ1-2; no definite D call. The CDR3 covers 15 residues. Germline CDR1 SEHNR, CDR2 FQNEAQ (reference sequence). CDR3 sequence: CASSHAGKINYGYTF. DNA for the CDR3: TGCGCCAGCAGCCACGCGGGGAAAATTAACTATGGCTACACCTTC.

Note on this clonotype: A much larger clone sits a single nucleotide away, making a read error possible. CDR3 amino acids: CASSLVGEAAEAFF. The CDR3 nucleotides are TGTGCCAGCAGCTTAGTGGGGGAGGCCGCTGAAGCTTTCTTT. The chain uses TRBV7-9 and TRBJ1-1; D possibly corresponds to TRBD1 (5 bases). This CDR3 is built from 14 residues. Trimming took off 1 base at V and 6 bases at J, with 12 bases between the two ends. Per the germline V gene, CDR1 is SEHNR and CDR2 is FQNEAQ (reference sequence).

This clonotype was detected only once. The chain recombines TRBV7-8 with TRBJ1-2, with D possibly being TRBD1 (6 bases). The ends were cut back, 5 bases at V and 5 bases at J, with 12 bases in the middle. The length of the CDR3 is 13 residues. Looked up from germline, CDR1 is SGHVS and CDR2 is FQNEAQ. CDR3 coding DNA: TGTGCCAGCAGCGGACCGGACAGTTATGGCTACACCTTC. This codes for CASSGPDSYGYTF.

The CDR3 protein is CASSLAAGEFTDTQYF. CDR3 sequence (DNA): TGTGCCAGCAGCTTAGCGGCCGGGGAGTTCACAGATACGCAGTATTTT. The chain joins TRBV7-9 to TRBJ2-3, with D maybe TRBD2 (5 bases). CDR1 is SEHNR, CDR2 FQNEAQ, per germline (reference sequence). Trimming removed 0 bases at V and 2 bases at J, with 12 bases between. The CDR3 totals 16 residues.

This clonotype was picked up a small number of times. The CDR3 DNA is TGTGCCAGCAGCTCCAACAGGGGGCTAGAGACCCAGTACTTC. Translation: CASSSNRGLETQYF. V and J are TRBV7-2 and TRBJ2-5; 9 bases are shared with TRBD1. CDR3 length: 14 residues. Germline assignment: CDR1 SGHTA and CDR2 FQGNSA. The trim removed 4 bases at V and 4 bases at J, leaving 4 bases unmatched.

The CDR3 region is CSSTGPQETQYF. DNA for the CDR3: TGCAGCTCGACAGGGCCCCAAGAGACCCAGTACTTC. V is TRBV29-1 and J is TRBJ2-5, with 7 bases matching TRBD1. The V gene's germline CDR1 is SQVTM and CDR2 ANQGSEA. The CDR3 runs to 12 residues. V gave up 8 bases and J gave up 1 base; unmatched junction bases: 4.

As concerns this clonotype: A much larger clone sits a single nucleotide away, making a read error possible. J is TRBJ2-7 and V is TRBV24-1, with D unresolved. The CDR3 totals 11 residues. Germline values: CDR1 KGHDR, CDR2 SFDVKD. The CDR3 DNA is TGTGCCACCGGTGATGCCTACGAGCAGTACTTC. Residues: CATGDAYEQYF.

This clonotype was recorded a few times. This sequence joins TRBV7-2 and TRBJ2-6; D not resolved. The CDR3 spans 16 residues. With 2 bases removed from V and 0 bases from J, the gap between germline ends came to 8 bases. Germline-derived CDR1 and CDR2 are SGHTA and FQGNSA. The CDR3: CASSLTPSSGANVLTF. DNA for the CDR3: TGTGCCAGCAGCTTAACCCCTAGCTCTGGGGCCAACGTCCTGACTTTC.

With regard to this clonotype: A much larger clone lies a single base off, so this may be a read error. The chain employs TRBV5-6 and TRBJ1-6; D uncertain. Deletions cut 2 bases from V and 8 bases from J, with 5 bases between. Germline V gene sequence: CDR1 SGHDT, CDR2 YYEEEE. The CDR3 totals 12 residues. The chain's CDR3 is CASSFGHSPLHF. In DNA form, the CDR3 reads TGTGCCAGCAGCTTTGGGCATTCACCCCTCCACTTT.

V and J are TRBV24-1 and TRBJ2-5; 7 bases agree with TRBD1. V lost 4 bases and J lost 0; bases outside the gene matches: 4. The germline V gene has CDR1 KGHDR and CDR2 SFDVKD. This CDR3 has 15 residues. The CDR3 DNA follows: TGTGCCACCAGTGACACAGACAGGGACCAAGAGACCCAGTACTTC. As protein: CATSDTDRDQETQYF.

This clonotype was detected many times. The gene calls are TRBV20-1 and TRBJ2-5, with 11 bases matching TRBD1. Germline V lookup: CDR1 DFQATT, CDR2 SNEGSKA (reference sequence). The CDR3 is 13 amino acids. V gave up 5 bases and J gave up 5 bases; unmatched junction bases: 4. CDR3 loop: CSAPGQGGETQYF. Here the CDR3 DNA reads TGCAGTGCTCCGGGACAGGGGGGCGAGACCCAGTACTTC.

In regard to this clonotype: One end of the junction does not line up with germline, which may come from a read error. This chain connects TRBV14 to TRBJ2-3, with D perhaps TRBD1 (6 bases). The CDR3 consists of 14 residues. Germline V lookup: CDR1 SGHDN, CDR2 FVKESK. CDR3 nucleotides: TGCGCCAGCAGATGGAGGACAGGCACAGATACGCAGTATTTT. Translating gives CASRWRTGTDTQYF. The entire variable domain, with the rest obtained from reference TRBV14 and TRBJ2-3, is as follows: EAGVTQFPSHSVIEKGQTVTLRCDPISGHDNLYWYRRVMGKEIKFLLHFVKESKQDESGMPNNRFLAERTGGTYSTLKVQPAELEDSGVYFCASRWRTGTDTQYFGPGTRLTVL.

The chain carries TRBV5-6 and TRBJ1-4; 9 nucleotides agree with TRBD1. Trimming at V came to 1 base and at J to 7 bases, leaving 8 bases not matched to a gene. Germline values: CDR1 SGHDT, CDR2 YYEEEE. This CDR3 region has 16 residues. CDR3 sequence (DNA): TGTGCCAGCAGCTTGAGCCAGGGACAGGGAAGTGAAAAACTGTTTTTT. Protein sequence: CASSLSQGQGSEKLFF.

This clonotype was counted ten times or more. V is TRBV7-6 and J is TRBJ1-1; D is undetermined. The germline gives CDR1 SGHVS, CDR2 FNYEAQ. The CDR3 loop spans 16 amino acids. V was trimmed by 2 bases and J by 4 bases, leaving 17 bases between them. DNA of the CDR3: TGTGCCAGCAGCTTATTGCCCCCGTACTTCGGCACTGAAGCTTTCTTT. This codes for CASSLLPPYFGTEAFF.

This clonotype was seen ten or more times. The chain employs TRBV6-1 and TRBJ1-2, with D possibly being TRBD1 (5 bases). Germline V CDR1 and CDR2: MNHNS, SASEGT. CDR3 length equals 12 residues. V lost 5 bases to trimming and J lost 4 bases, with 8 bases between them. CDR3 DNA: TGTGCCAGCAGTAACGGGGCCTATGGCTACACCTTC. As protein: CASSNGAYGYTF.

The chain joins TRBV7-3 to TRBJ1-2, with D perhaps matching TRBD1 (5 bases). CDR3 length: 13 residues. Germline V CDR1 and CDR2: SGHTA, FQGTGA. V was clipped by 6 bases and J by 4 bases, with 12 bases between them. CDR3 coding DNA: TGTGCCAGCAGTGGGGACGGGGCCTATGGCTACACCTTC. Translating gives CASSGDGAYGYTF.

The chain uses TRBV12-3 or TRBV12-4 and TRBJ1-1, with D unresolved. V was clipped by 4 bases and J by 0 bases, with 9 bases between them. The CDR3 runs 14 residues. DNA of the CDR3: TGTGCCAGCAGTTGGAGTAGGATGAACACTGAAGCTTTCTTT. Residues: CASSWSRMNTEAFF.

There are many counts of this clonotype. V is TRBV7-9 and J is TRBJ1-1, with D maybe TRBD1 (5 bases). Germline V gene sequence: CDR1 SEHNR, CDR2 FQNEAQ (reference sequence). The CDR3 has 12 residues. Trimming stripped 6 bases from V and 2 bases from J, with 7 bases between. CDR3 DNA: TGTGCCAGCAGAGACAGCAACACTGAAGCTTTCTTT. It is translated as CASRDSNTEAFF.

This clonotype was seen only once. The chain combines TRBV25-1 with TRBJ1-4; no clear D gene. The CDR3 spans 14 residues. V shed 7 bases and J shed 0 bases, with 9 bases lying between them. From germline, CDR1 is MGHDK and CDR2 SYGVNS. CDR3 sequence (DNA): TGTGCCAGCACGACGGATGCAACTAATGAAAAACTGTTTTTT. Amino acids: CASTTDATNEKLFF.

This chain links TRBV20-1 with TRBJ2-7; 7 nucleotides align to TRBD1. With 1 base clipped from V and 4 bases from J, the junction kept 13 bases outside the gene matches. Germline-derived CDR1 and CDR2 are DFQATT and SNEGSKA (reference sequence). The CDR3 covers 16 residues. CDR3 residues: CSARAADRNLIYEQYF. The CDR3 DNA reads TGCAGTGCTAGAGCGGCGGACAGGAATCTAATTTACGAGCAGTACTTC.

The chain joins TRBV7-2 to TRBJ2-7; 11 nucleotides match TRBD1. V was pared by 1 base and J by 3 bases, with 8 bases of the junction left unmatched. The CDR3 contains 17 residues. The germline V gene encodes CDR1 SGHTA and CDR2 FQGNSA. The chain's CDR3 is CASSLVLGTGGSYEQYF. The CDR3 bases are TGTGCCAGCAGCTTAGTTTTAGGGACAGGGGGAAGCTACGAGCAGTACTTC.